The clone carrying this T cell receptor beta chain occurred a few times. The data were obtained in a study of cytomegalovirus exposure and HLA in healthy donors. Germline-derived CDR1 and CDR2 are SGHTA and FQGNSA. The CDR3 runs to 11 residues. Trimming stripped 6 bases from V and 6 bases from J, with 9 bases between. The PCR had 60 Vbeta and 13 Jbeta primers. Some clones are missing from TCRdb's copy, which holds only in-frame ones; the method was immunoSEQ multiplex PCR. The table has some 120,000 clones, over 60% seen once. This rearrangement joins TRBV7-2 to TRBJ2-7; D is undetermined. This clonotype originated in a man aged 25 to 40 in good health and CMV-seronegative. The sample was PBMCs. The CDR3 nucleotides are TGTGCCAGCAGTTCCGGGTCCGAGCAGTACTTC. This encodes CASSSGSEQYF.